The 5 T cell receptor beta chains in this list originate from one sample, sequenced in a study of persistence of HIV-infected CD4 T cells. This was the immunoSEQ version 4 assay in survey mode. The table came from immunoSEQ multiplex PCR; TCRdb's copy has only in-frame clones and leaves some out. This sample has about 35,000 clones, with more than 75% found just once. Which antigens these TCRs recognize remains unknown. Overlapping HIV-1 Gag 15-mer peptides at approximately 1 ug per peptide per mL were used. Sorted nonresponding memory CD4+ T cells were CD40L-negative, CD69-negative, CD45RO-high. The sample consisted of cultured CD4+ T cells from PBMCs, taken from a patient who received antiretroviral therapy. The receptors were gathered from an adult with HIV. The donor label of this sample is uncertain.

This sequence joins TRBV3-1 (or the pseudogene TRBV3-2) and TRBJ2-7, with a weak D call TRBD2 (6 bases). V was clipped by 4 bases and J by 6 bases, with 13 bases between them. Germline-derived CDR1 and CDR2 are LGHDT and YNNKEL (reference sequence). The CDR3 runs to 13 residues. In nucleotides, the CDR3 is TGTGCCAGCAGCCCCAACGGAGGGATCGAGCAGTACTTC. Its translation: CASSPNGGIEQYF.

This clone is a singleton in its sample. The chain couples TRBV20-1 to TRBJ1-1; D remains unclear. V lost 3 bases and J 1 base, leaving 21 bases between the germline ends. The CDR3 has 17 residues. Germline CDR1 is DFQATT and CDR2 is SNEGSKA (reference sequence). CDR3 nucleotides: TGCAGTGCTAGTTGGGGAGGGTACGAAATATGGAACACTGAAGCTTTCTTT. Translated, it gives CSASWGGYEIWNTEAFF.

The rearrangement joins TRBV5-1 to TRBJ2-1; 7 bases align to TRBD2. Losses at the gene ends were 6 bases for V and 5 bases for J; bases not matched to a gene: 8. Germline lookup yields CDR1 SGHRS and CDR2 YFSETQ. The CDR3 is 14 residues long. CDR3 residues: CASKPAGTNNEQFF. As DNA, the CDR3 is TGCGCCAGCAAGCCGGCAGGGACTAACAATGAGCAGTTCTTC.

In nucleotides, the CDR3 is TGTGCCATCAGTGAAGTAAGGGGGGCCCTCGACAATGAGCAGTTCTTC. Encoded protein: CAISEVRGALDNEQFF. The V call is TRBV10-3, the J call TRBJ2-1; the D call may be TRBD1 or TRBD2 (6 bases each). V gave up 3 bases and J gave up 5 bases, with 17 bases separating them. The CDR3 covers 16 residues. CDR1 and CDR2 from the germline V gene are ENHRY and SYGVKD.

This clone was counted a single time. The chain carries TRBV5-1 and TRBJ2-2; tentatively, D is TRBD1 or TRBD2 (5 bases each). In germline, CDR1 is SGHRS, CDR2 YFSETQ. This CDR3 is built from 14 residues. The germline V and J ends were trimmed by 3 bases and 1 base, with 7 bases remaining between them. The CDR3 is CASSWGLNTGELFF. The DNA for the CDR3 is TGCGCCAGCAGCTGGGGGTTGAACACCGGGGAGCTGTTTTTT.